Below, 26 T cell receptor beta chains from the same sample are listed, as sequenced in a study of blood T cell repertoires in COVID-19. Here immunoSEQ multiplex PCR was the method, and the copy in TCRdb shows in-frame clones only, minus some. The repertoire holds roughly 300,000 clones, with just over 85% as singletons. Sequencing used PBMCs or T cells enriched from blood (not recorded which). The origin of the receptors is a man aged 25 to 40 who had recovered from COVID-19.

Concerning this clone itself: Other DNA sequences of this sample code for an identical CDR3. The chain links TRBV6-5 to TRBJ1-1, with a possible D match to TRBD1 (6 bases). Trimming stripped 3 bases from V and 10 bases from J, with 12 bases between. The CDR3 contains 12 residues. Germline CDR1 is MNHEY and CDR2 is SVGAGI. CDR3 sequence (DNA): TGTGCCAGCAGTTATTCTACAGGGCGAGCTTTCTTT. Protein sequence: CASSYSTGRAFF.

The chain employs TRBV6-4 and TRBJ1-1; D is unclear. Germline CDR1 reads MRHNA; CDR2 reads SNTAGT. The CDR3 covers 13 residues. Deletions cut 0 bases from V and 1 base from J, with 3 bases between. CDR3 residues: CASSDSGNTEAFF. For the CDR3, the DNA is TGTGCCAGCAGTGACTCCGGGAACACTGAAGCTTTCTTT.

This chain links TRBV15 with TRBJ1-4, with 7 bases matching TRBD1. V trimming: 0 bases; J trimming: 8 bases; junction bases outside the gene matches: 6. The CDR3 extends over 15 amino acids. Looked up from germline, CDR1 is LNHNV and CDR2 is YYDKDF (reference sequence). Here the CDR3 DNA reads TGTGCCACCAGCAGAGACAAAGACAGGGTCGAAAAACTGTTTTTT. It specifies CATSRDKDRVEKLFF. Full variable domain (rest looked up from reference TRBV15 and TRBJ1-4): DAMVIQNPRYQVTQFGKPVTLSCSQTLNHNVMYWYQQKSSQAPKLLFHYYDKDFNNEADTPDNFQSRRPNTSFCFLDIRSPGLGDTAMYLCATSRDKDRVEKLFFGSGTQLSVL.

The chain has TRBV6-1 and TRBJ2-7, with a tentative D call TRBD2 (6 bases). V gave up 3 bases and J gave up 4 bases, with 13 bases separating them. The CDR3 spans 14 residues. CDR1 is MNHNS and CDR2 is SASEGT in the germline V gene. The CDR3 DNA sequence: TGTGCCAGCAGTGATGGGGGGAGAATTTACGAGCAGTACTTC. Amino acids: CASSDGGRIYEQYF.

The V and J genes are TRBV6-5 and TRBJ1-5; D is ambiguous. Germline lookup yields CDR1 MNHEY and CDR2 SVGAGI. CDR3 length: 12 residues. The V gene lost 6 bases and the J gene lost 3 bases, with 6 bases spanning the gap. CDR3 nucleotide sequence: TGTGCCAGCAGAGCCTACAATCAGCCCCAGCATTTT. As protein: CASRAYNQPQHF.

The rearrangement uses TRBV19 and TRBJ1-2, with D perhaps matching TRBD1 (5 bases). V gave up 3 bases and J gave up 3 bases, with 11 bases separating them. There are 14 residues in the CDR3. CDR1 and CDR2 (germline): LNHDA, SQIVND (reference sequence). The CDR3 protein is CASSITRADYGYTF. CDR3 in DNA: TGTGCCAGTAGTATCACCAGGGCGGACTATGGCTACACCTTC. Full variable domain (remainder filled in from reference TRBV19 and TRBJ1-2): DGGITQSPKYLFRKEGQNVTLSCEQNLNHDAMYWYRQDPGQGLRLIYYSQIVNDFQKGDIAEGYSVSREKKESFPLTVTSAQKNPTAFYLCASSITRADYGYTFGSGTRLTVV.

The chain employs TRBV11-2 and TRBJ1-2; D is uncertain. The CDR3 length is 14 residues. Trimming stripped 4 bases from V and 5 bases from J, with 14 bases between. CDR1 is SGHAT, CDR2 FQNNGV, per germline. The CDR3 nucleotides are TGTGCCAGCAGCTCCCTGCGGGGTTGGTATGGCTACACCTTC. It codes for CASSSLRGWYGYTF.

The chain combines TRBV10-2 with TRBJ2-7; 7 bases map to TRBD2. Germline assignment: CDR1 WSHSY and CDR2 SAAADI. After removal of 2 bases from V and 3 bases from J, the junction contained 4 bases not matched to a gene. CDR3 length: 14 residues. In DNA form, the CDR3 reads TGCGCCAGCAGTGAGATGGGGGAGGGCTACGAGCAGTACTTC. It translates to CASSEMGEGYEQYF.

The gene calls are TRBV5-6 and TRBJ2-1; D remains ambiguous. With 4 bases removed from V and 9 bases from J, the gap between germline ends came to 14 bases. Looked up from germline, CDR1 is SGHDT and CDR2 is YYEEEE. The length of the CDR3 is 13 residues. Written as DNA, the CDR3 is TGTGCCAGCAGCAGTGACCTTGAGGTTGAGCAGTTCTTC. The encoded protein is CASSSDLEVEQFF.

The chain carries TRBV14 and TRBJ1-2, with a tentative D call TRBD1 (6 bases). In germline, CDR1 is SGHDN, CDR2 FVKESK. This CDR3 is 15 amino acids long. V lost 4 bases and J 1 base, leaving 13 bases between the germline ends. CDR3 sequence reads: CASSPRQVINYGYTF. The CDR3 region has the DNA TGTGCCAGCAGCCCGAGACAGGTTATTAACTATGGCTACACCTTC.

V is TRBV3-1 (or the pseudogene TRBV3-2) and J is TRBJ1-4; TRBD1 agrees at 7 bases. The CDR3 runs 14 residues. Trimming removed 1 base from V and 10 bases from J; junction bases left unmatched: 6. The germline gives CDR1 LGHDT, CDR2 YNNKEL (reference sequence). In nucleotides, the CDR3 is TGTGCCAGCAGCCAAGTAGGGGGCGAGCGAAAACTGTTTTTT. This gives the protein CASSQVGGERKLFF.

CDR3 DNA sequence: TGTGCCAGCTCACCCGACAGTTACTACGAGCAGTACTTC. Encoded protein: CASSPDSYYEQYF. The J gene is TRBJ2-7, the V gene TRBV18, with D perhaps matching TRBD1 (5 bases). The CDR3 has 13 amino acids. Germline V CDR1 and CDR2: KGHSH, LQKENI. V lost 3 bases and J 3 bases, leaving 9 bases between the germline ends.

The rearrangement links TRBV29-1 to TRBJ2-7, with 12 nucleotides matching TRBD2. V trimming: 6 bases; J trimming: 6 bases; junction bases outside the gene matches: 21. Per germline, CDR1 SQVTM and CDR2 ANQGSEA. This CDR3 region has 18 residues. This CDR3 reads CSVAGGGLAGSTIREQYF. CDR3 coding DNA: TGCAGCGTCGCAGGGGGTGGACTAGCGGGATCGACCATACGCGAGCAGTACTTC.

The genes are TRBV5-6 and TRBJ1-5; 9 positions agree with TRBD1. CDR1 and CDR2 (germline): SGHDT, YYEEEE. After removal of 4 bases from V and 7 bases from J, the junction contained 6 bases not matched to a gene. The CDR3 is 14 amino acids. The CDR3 coding sequence is TGTGCCAGCAGCGCGGGACAGGGTGGCCAGCCCCAGCATTTT. This gives the protein CASSAGQGGQPQHF.

The chain combines TRBV11-2 with TRBJ2-3, with 12 bases aligning to TRBD2. Germline CDR1 SGHAT, CDR2 FQNNGV. This CDR3 has 17 residues. The V and J ends lost 1 base and 3 bases, in that order; junction bases with no gene match: 5. This CDR3 is CASSLGPGTSGTDTQYF. DNA of the CDR3: TGTGCCAGCAGCTTAGGCCCTGGGACTAGCGGGACAGATACGCAGTATTTT. The full variable domain, completed using reference TRBV11-2 and TRBJ2-3, is EAGVAQSPRYKIIEKRQSVAFWCNPISGHATLYWYQQILGQGPKLLIQFQNNGVVDDSQLPKDRFSAERLKGVDSTLKIQPAKLEDSAVYLCASSLGPGTSGTDTQYFGPGTRLTVL.

The chain links TRBV7-9 to TRBJ2-3, with 9 bases fitting TRBD1. This CDR3 has 15 residues. Losses at the gene ends were 1 base for V and 4 bases for J; bases not matched to a gene: 3. Germline V lookup: CDR1 SEHNR, CDR2 FQNEAQ (reference sequence). The CDR3 protein is CASSLGQGEADTQYF. For the CDR3, the DNA is TGTGCCAGCAGCTTAGGACAGGGGGAGGCAGATACGCAGTATTTT.

The chain carries TRBV9 and TRBJ2-5; D is unclear. Trimming left V 0 bases short and J 3 bases short, with 3 bases between. Germline V lookup: CDR1 SGDLS, CDR2 YYNGEE. CDR3 size: 12 residues. CDR3 coding DNA: TGTGCCAGCAGCGTAGCTGAAGAGACCCAGTACTTC. This sequence encodes CASSVAEETQYF.

The chain employs TRBV29-1 and TRBJ2-7, with TRBD1 as a possible D gene (6 bases). The CDR3 is 13 amino acids. Trimming removed 6 bases from V and 0 bases from J, with 12 bases in between. The germline CDR1 and CDR2 sequences are SQVTM and ANQGSEA. The CDR3: CSVGKTGSYEQYF. In nucleotides, the CDR3 is TGCAGCGTGGGGAAGACAGGCTCCTACGAGCAGTACTTC.

V and J are TRBV15 and TRBJ2-1; D is unclear. The CDR3 length is 15 residues. V was clipped by 0 bases and J by 8 bases, with 14 bases between them. The V gene's germline CDR1 is LNHNV and CDR2 YYDKDF (reference sequence). CDR3 coding DNA: TGTGCCACCAGCAGAGATCGGTTACTTCCACATGAGCAGTTCTTC. Its translation is CATSRDRLLPHEQFF. The full variable domain, in which reference TRBV15 and TRBJ2-1 provide the parts outside the CDR3, is DAMVIQNPRYQVTQFGKPVTLSCSQTLNHNVMYWYQQKSSQAPKLLFHYYDKDFNNEADTPDNFQSRRPNTSFCFLDIRSPGLGDTAMYLCATSRDRLLPHEQFFGPGTRLTVL.

The chain carries TRBV5-5 and TRBJ2-7; TRBD1 is a possible D gene (5 bases). The V gene lost 5 bases and the J gene lost 5 bases, with 17 bases spanning the gap. Germline V gene lookup returns CDR1 SGHKS and CDR2 YYEKEE (reference sequence). The CDR3 is 14 amino acids. The CDR3 nucleotides are TGTGCCAGCAGGTTGCTCGGCACAGGTAACGAGCAGTACTTC. It encodes CASRLLGTGNEQYF.

V and J are TRBV10-3 and TRBJ1-5; D gene ambiguous. Deletions cut 10 bases from V and 2 bases from J, with 18 bases between. Germline V gives CDR1 ENHRY, CDR2 SYGVKD. The CDR3 runs 15 residues. CDR3 region: CATAGDSAGNQPQHF. The CDR3 DNA is TGTGCCACCGCTGGTGACTCGGCGGGCAATCAGCCCCAGCATTTT.

The chain uses TRBV4-2 and TRBJ1-2; D possibly corresponds to TRBD1 (6 bases). V shed 0 bases and J shed 8 bases, with 13 bases lying between them. This CDR3 region has 14 residues. CDR1 and CDR2 from the germline V gene are LGHNA and YNFKEQ. This chain's CDR3 is CASSQDSRGGGYTF. As DNA, the CDR3 is TGTGCCAGCAGCCAAGATTCGAGGGGGGGAGGCTACACCTTC.

The V and J genes are TRBV18 and TRBJ1-2; TRBD1 might be the D (5 bases). The CDR3 is 17 amino acids. Trimming removed 2 bases at V and 8 bases at J, with 24 bases between. Germline loops: CDR1 KGHSH, CDR2 LQKENI. The CDR3 DNA sequence: TGTGCCAGCTCACCATTGATTACGGGGGGTTTAAGTCACGGCTACACCTTC. It translates to CASSPLITGGLSHGYTF.

V and J are TRBV11-3 and TRBJ1-3; D not resolved. The germline V and J ends were trimmed by 4 bases and 0 bases, with 10 bases remaining between them. The CDR3 covers 15 residues. The germline V gene has CDR1 SGHNT and CDR2 YENEEA. CDR3 nucleotide sequence: TGTGCCAGCAGCTCAACTTCGAGCTCTGGAAACACCATATATTTT. Translated: CASSSTSSSGNTIYF.

This rearrangement joins TRBV5-1 to TRBJ1-1; D ambiguous. This CDR3 has 15 residues. Deletions cut 2 bases from V and 0 bases from J, with 11 bases between. Germline CDR1 and CDR2: SGHRS and YFSETQ. In nucleotides, the CDR3 is TGCGCCAGCAGCTTAGATGTCAGTTTGAACACTGAAGCTTTCTTT. Its protein is CASSLDVSLNTEAFF.

The chain joins TRBV5-1 to TRBJ2-5; D is perhaps TRBD2 (5 bases). The CDR3 spans 14 residues. Between the trimmed V and J ends, which lost 1 base and 5 bases, there was a span of 12 bases. The germline CDR1 and CDR2 sequences are SGHRS and YFSETQ. The CDR3 reads CASSLTGLVETQYF. CDR3 coding DNA: TGCGCCAGCAGCTTGACGGGGTTAGTGGAGACCCAGTACTTC.